These 15 T cell receptor beta chains were all obtained from the same sample, sequenced in a study of spatial heterogeneity in lung cancer. Time point reported: blood at routine non-recurrence follow-up after resection. Whole RNA from tumor, nontumor lung or frozen PBMC was sequenced unsorted. TCRdb re-analysed the 5' RACE reads in MiXCR, keeping a single row per CDR3 protein. Of some 110,000 distinct CDR3 sequences listed, 12% are singletons. The sequenced sample was PBMCs, obtained at follow-up. These receptors all come from a male donor with early-stage non-small cell lung cancer.

The chain couples TRBV29-1 to TRBJ2-7; 9 positions match TRBD1. The CDR3 extends over 16 amino acids. CDR1 is SQVTM and CDR2 is ANQGSEA in the germline V gene. V lost 0 bases to trimming and J lost 4 bases; unmatched junction nucleotides: 10. CDR3 residues: CSVEDRGGTGSYEQYF. The CDR3 DNA sequence: TGCAGCGTTGAAGATAGGGGGGGGACAGGGTCATACGAGCAGTACTTC.

This clonotype was recorded a few times. V is TRBV30 and J is TRBJ1-4, with D possibly being TRBD1 (5 bases). The CDR3 has 15 residues. CDR1 GTSNPN and CDR2 SVGIG come from the germline V gene (reference sequence). Between the trimmed V and J ends, which lost 1 base and 7 bases, there was a span of 16 bases. The CDR3 sequence: CAWSEGRTGGEKLFF. CDR3 DNA sequence: TGTGCCTGGAGTGAGGGCAGAACTGGGGGTGAAAAACTGTTTTTT.

This sequence joins TRBV2 and TRBJ2-5, with 10 bases aligning to TRBD1. Losses at the gene ends were 5 bases for V and 3 bases for J; bases not matched to a gene: 3. CDR1 SNHLY and CDR2 FYNNEI come from the germline V gene. The CDR3 runs 14 residues. CDR3 sequence: CASSMTGGEETQYF. CDR3 sequence (DNA): TGTGCCAGCAGTATGACAGGGGGCGAAGAGACCCAGTACTTC.

This clonotype was counted ten times or more. V is TRBV4-3 and J is TRBJ1-5; D call uncertain. The germline V gene has CDR1 LGHNA and CDR2 YSLEER. V was pared by 2 bases and J by 5 bases, with 13 bases between. The CDR3 has 15 residues. Here the CDR3 DNA reads TGCGCCAGCAGCCAATCTGGCAGCGTCGATCAGCCCCAGCATTTT. It encodes CASSQSGSVDQPQHF.

The sample holds a few counts of this clonotype. V is TRBV10-2 and J is TRBJ1-2, with TRBD1 matching 9 bases. Germline lookup yields CDR1 WSHSY and CDR2 SAAADI. The V segment lost 4 bases and the J segment 2 bases; nucleotides outside the gene matches: 14. CDR3 length: 18 residues. For the CDR3, the DNA is TGCGCCAGCAGTGGGGCCGGGACAGGGCTTCTCGGGAACTATGGCTACACCTTC. Translation: CASSGAGTGLLGNYGYTF.

The chain is built from TRBV5-4 and TRBJ2-5; possibly TRBD1 or TRBD2 for D (6 bases each). V was pared by 2 bases and J by 4 bases, with 18 bases between. Germline V CDR1 and CDR2: SGHNT, YYREEE (reference sequence). This CDR3 comprises 16 residues. In DNA, the CDR3 is TGTGCCAGCAGCTTCTACTCCTCCGGAGGGGGAGAGACCCAGTACTTC. This gives the protein CASSFYSSGGGETQYF.

This clonotype appeared many times. The chain has TRBV12-3 or TRBV12-4 and TRBJ2-6; D gene unclear. CDR3 length: 14 amino acids. V lost 3 bases and J lost 0, with 3 bases in between. The CDR3 here is CASSLSSGANVLTF. In DNA form, the CDR3 reads TGTGCCAGCAGTTTGAGCTCTGGGGCCAACGTCCTGACTTTC.

J is TRBJ2-7 and V is TRBV6-5, with a possible D match to TRBD2 (5 bases). The CDR3 runs 11 residues. Germline V lookup: CDR1 MNHEY, CDR2 SVGAGI. V was clipped by 4 bases and J by 7 bases, with 8 bases between them. CDR3 nucleotide sequence: TGTGCCAGCAGTTCGACTACGGAGCAGTACTTC. Its translation is CASSSTTEQYF.

The chain uses TRBV2 and TRBJ2-1; 7 bases are a match to TRBD1. Unmatched junction bases numbered 8, after V lost 7 bases and J lost 5 bases. The CDR3 length is 14 residues. Germline V CDR1 and CDR2: SNHLY, FYNNEI. The CDR3 spells CASIIDRADNEQFF. The CDR3 DNA reads as TGTGCCAGCATTATAGACAGGGCGGACAATGAGCAGTTCTTC.

The chain couples TRBV3-1 to TRBJ2-7; D gene unclear. Germline CDR1 and CDR2: LGHDT and YNNKEL (reference sequence). CDR3 length equals 11 residues. V was clipped by 2 bases and J by 6 bases, with 5 bases between them. CDR3 protein: CASSQRSEQYF. The CDR3 bases are TGTGCCAGCAGCCAACGGAGCGAGCAGTACTTC.

This clonotype was picked up a small number of times. The rearrangement links TRBV6-1 to TRBJ1-1; the D is unclear. The length of the CDR3 is 14 residues. The germline V gene encodes CDR1 MNHNS and CDR2 SASEGT. With 2 bases removed from V and 8 bases from J, the gap between germline ends came to 15 bases. CDR3 in amino acids: CASSERVDSSEAFF. The CDR3 DNA reads TGTGCCAGCAGTGAAAGAGTTGACTCTTCCGAAGCTTTCTTT.

The table lists this clonotype with many counts. This sequence joins TRBV9 and TRBJ1-3; no clear D gene. Germline CDR1 and CDR2: SGDLS and YYNGEE. The CDR3 is 14 amino acids. Between the trimmed V and J ends, which lost 3 bases and 9 bases, there was a span of 16 bases. CDR3 in amino acids: CASSEATSGGTIYF. The DNA of the CDR3 is TGTGCCAGCAGCGAGGCAACCTCTGGAGGCACCATATATTTT. The variable domain in full, completed from reference TRBV9 and TRBJ1-3, reads DSGVTQTPKHLITATGQRVTLRCSPRSGDLSVYWYQQSLDQGLQFLIQYYNGEERAKGNILERFSAQQFPDLHSELNLSSLELGDSALYFCASSEATSGGTIYFGEGSWLTVV.

The chain couples TRBV28 to TRBJ2-2, with TRBD1 matching 7 bases. CDR1 is MDHEN and CDR2 is SYDVKM in the germline V gene. V lost 10 bases, J lost 2 bases, and 7 bases stayed unmatched. The CDR3 length is 14 residues. CDR3 sequence: CAIGQEFNTGELFF. The CDR3 nucleotides are TGTGCCATCGGACAGGAGTTTAACACCGGGGAGCTGTTTTTT.

This clonotype showed up just a few times. CDR3 in amino acids: CASSISGTYAYEQYF. CDR3 DNA: TGTGCCAGTAGTATTTCCGGGACATACGCCTACGAGCAGTACTTC. The chain joins TRBV19 to TRBJ2-7; tentative D call: TRBD1 (6 bases). The CDR3 sequence is 15 residues long. Germline CDR1 and CDR2: LNHDA and SQIVND (reference sequence). Trimming took 3 bases from V and 2 from J, leaving 14 bases between them.

There are a few counts of this clonotype. The chain joins TRBV5-4 to TRBJ1-1; D might be TRBD1 (5 bases). Per germline, CDR1 SGHNT and CDR2 YYREEE (reference sequence). The CDR3 loop spans 14 amino acids. V was cut by 6 bases and J by 5 bases, with 17 bases left in between. The CDR3 here is CASTLNKGDTEAFF. CDR3 DNA: TGTGCCAGCACCTTAAACAAAGGGGATACTGAAGCTTTCTTT. Full variable domain (remainder filled in from reference TRBV5-4 and TRBJ1-1): ETGVTQSPTHLIKTRGQQVTLRCSSQSGHNTVSWYQQALGQGPQFIFQYYREEENGRGNFPPRFSGLQFPNYSSELNVNALELDDSALYLCASTLNKGDTEAFFGQGTRLTVV.